This paragraph covers one TCR beta chain sequence. Its antigen is not known. This specimen belongs to a study of T cell repertoires in cytomegalovirus infection. Study context: Epitope selection comprised recently identified HLA-C-restricted CMV epitopes and well-studied HLA-B-restricted CMV epitopes. Indications came from public TCR beta signatures; they pointed to CMV infection and to a matching HLA type. The study, taken as a whole, reports: Cumulative frequency (of public TCR beta family members) identified carriers of CMV plus the relevant HLA. Predominance within the ex vivo response was attributable to HLA-C-restricted CMV-specific TCR beta clonotypes.

MiXCR, run by TCRdb on the reads, gives a single entry per CDR3 protein. The sample records about 220,000 distinct CDR3 sequences, roughly two fifths being singletons. The germline V gene encodes CDR1 SGDLS and CDR2 YYNGEE. Trimming took off 4 bases at V and 10 bases at J, with 14 bases between the two ends. The CDR3 loop spans 12 amino acids. The clonotype was recovered from a human donor in good health (CMV status not recorded). Some clones in this sample may be carry-over from other donors' samples. The sequences come from CD8+ T cells from cultured PBMCs, collected from culture after CMV antigen stimulation. The chain links TRBV9 to TRBJ1-1; TRBD1 might be the D (5 bases). The CDR3 is CASSPGGEGAFF. The CDR3 coding sequence is TGTGCCAGCAGCCCTGGGGGAGAGGGAGCTTTCTTT.